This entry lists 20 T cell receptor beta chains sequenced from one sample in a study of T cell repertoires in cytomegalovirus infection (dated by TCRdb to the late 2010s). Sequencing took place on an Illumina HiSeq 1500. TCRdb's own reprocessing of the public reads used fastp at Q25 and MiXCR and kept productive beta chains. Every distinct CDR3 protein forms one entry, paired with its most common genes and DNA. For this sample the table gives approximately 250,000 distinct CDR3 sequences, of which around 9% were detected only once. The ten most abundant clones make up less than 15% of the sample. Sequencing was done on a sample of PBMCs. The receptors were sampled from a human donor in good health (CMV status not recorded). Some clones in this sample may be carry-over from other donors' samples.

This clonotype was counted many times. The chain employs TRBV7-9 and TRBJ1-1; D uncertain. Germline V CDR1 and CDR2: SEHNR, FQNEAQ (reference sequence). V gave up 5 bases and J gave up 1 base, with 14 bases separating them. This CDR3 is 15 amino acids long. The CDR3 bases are TGTGCCAGCAGCCCCCGGACGAGTACGAACACTGAAGCTTTCTTT. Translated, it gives CASSPRTSTNTEAFF.

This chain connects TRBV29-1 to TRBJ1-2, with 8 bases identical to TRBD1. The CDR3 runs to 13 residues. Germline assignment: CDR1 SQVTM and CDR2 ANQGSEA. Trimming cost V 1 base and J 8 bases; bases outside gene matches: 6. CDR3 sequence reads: CSVEAQGAVGYTF. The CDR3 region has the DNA TGCAGCGTTGAAGCCCAGGGGGCGGTCGGCTACACCTTC.

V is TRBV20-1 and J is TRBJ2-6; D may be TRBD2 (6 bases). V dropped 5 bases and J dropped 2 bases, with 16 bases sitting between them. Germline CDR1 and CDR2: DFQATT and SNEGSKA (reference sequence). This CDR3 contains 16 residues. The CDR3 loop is CSARDSHDTGANVLTF. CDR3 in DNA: TGCAGTGCTCGGGACTCCCACGATACTGGGGCCAACGTCCTGACTTTC.

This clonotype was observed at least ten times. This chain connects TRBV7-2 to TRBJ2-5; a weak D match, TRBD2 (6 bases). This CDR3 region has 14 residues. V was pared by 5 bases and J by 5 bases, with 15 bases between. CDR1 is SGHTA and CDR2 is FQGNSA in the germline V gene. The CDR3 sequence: CASSRDASEETQYF. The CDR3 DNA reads TGTGCCAGCAGCCGGGATGCTAGCGAGGAGACCCAGTACTTC.

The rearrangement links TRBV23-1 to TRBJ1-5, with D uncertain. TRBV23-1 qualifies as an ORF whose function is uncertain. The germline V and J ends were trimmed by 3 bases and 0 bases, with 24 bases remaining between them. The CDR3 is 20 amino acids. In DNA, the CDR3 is TGCGCCAGCAGTCATCGCACCGGTCGAGGGCCACCCTATAGCAATCAGCCCCAGCATTTT. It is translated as CASSHRTGRGPPYSNQPQHF.

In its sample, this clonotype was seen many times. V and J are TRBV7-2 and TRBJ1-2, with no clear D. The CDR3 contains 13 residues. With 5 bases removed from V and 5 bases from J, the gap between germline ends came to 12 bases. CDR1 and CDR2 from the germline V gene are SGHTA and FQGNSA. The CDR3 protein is CASSPGLGYGYTF. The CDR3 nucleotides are TGTGCCAGCAGCCCCGGCCTTGGATATGGCTACACCTTC.

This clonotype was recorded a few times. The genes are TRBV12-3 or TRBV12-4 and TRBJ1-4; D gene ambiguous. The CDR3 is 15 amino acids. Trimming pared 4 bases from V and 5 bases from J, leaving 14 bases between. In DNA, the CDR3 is TGTGCCAGCAGTTCCAGTCCCAGGAGAAATGAAAAACTGTTTTTT. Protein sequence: CASSSSPRRNEKLFF.

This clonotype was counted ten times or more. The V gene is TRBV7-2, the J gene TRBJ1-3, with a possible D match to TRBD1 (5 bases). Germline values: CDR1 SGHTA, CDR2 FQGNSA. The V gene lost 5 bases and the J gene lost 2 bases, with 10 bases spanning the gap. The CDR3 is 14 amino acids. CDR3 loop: CASSIGTAGNTIYF. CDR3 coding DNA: TGTGCCAGCAGCATCGGGACTGCTGGAAACACCATATATTTT.

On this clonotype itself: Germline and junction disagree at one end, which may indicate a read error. The CDR3 DNA follows: TGTGCTAGCAGCAAGGGACTGAGCTCTGGAAACACCATATATTTT. Translated, it gives CASSKGLSSGNTIYF. This chain joins TRBV7-7 and TRBJ1-3; TRBD1 is a possible D gene (5 bases). Germline V gene data show CDR1 as SSHAT and CDR2 as FNYEAQ (reference sequence). CDR3 size: 15 residues.

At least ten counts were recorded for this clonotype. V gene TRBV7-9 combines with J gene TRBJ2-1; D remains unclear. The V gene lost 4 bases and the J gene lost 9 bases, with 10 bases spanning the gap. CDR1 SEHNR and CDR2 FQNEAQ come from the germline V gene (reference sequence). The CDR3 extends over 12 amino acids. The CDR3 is CASSSQGGEQFF. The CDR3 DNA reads TGTGCCAGCAGCTCGCAAGGCGGTGAGCAGTTCTTC.

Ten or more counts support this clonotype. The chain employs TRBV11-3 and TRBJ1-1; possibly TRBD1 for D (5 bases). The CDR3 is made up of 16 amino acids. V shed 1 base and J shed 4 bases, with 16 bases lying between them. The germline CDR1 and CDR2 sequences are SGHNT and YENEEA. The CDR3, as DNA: TGTGCCAGCAGCTTAGGAGGGGCGCGGTCGGGCACTGAAGCTTTCTTT. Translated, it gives CASSLGGARSGTEAFF.

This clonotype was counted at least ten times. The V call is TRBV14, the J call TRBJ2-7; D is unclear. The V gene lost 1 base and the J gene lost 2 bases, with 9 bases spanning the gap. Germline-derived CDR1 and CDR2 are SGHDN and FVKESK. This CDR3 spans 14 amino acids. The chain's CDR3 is CASSQAGVPYEQYF. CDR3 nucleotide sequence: TGTGCCAGCAGCCAAGCTGGGGTACCCTACGAGCAGTACTTC.

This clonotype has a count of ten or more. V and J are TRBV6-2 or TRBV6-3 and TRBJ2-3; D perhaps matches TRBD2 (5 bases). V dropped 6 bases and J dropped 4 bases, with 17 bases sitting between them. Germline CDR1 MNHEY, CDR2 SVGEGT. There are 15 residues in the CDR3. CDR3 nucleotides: TGTGCCAGCAGCAAAGGACTTGGAGGTTCAGATACGCAGTATTTT. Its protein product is CASSKGLGGSDTQYF.

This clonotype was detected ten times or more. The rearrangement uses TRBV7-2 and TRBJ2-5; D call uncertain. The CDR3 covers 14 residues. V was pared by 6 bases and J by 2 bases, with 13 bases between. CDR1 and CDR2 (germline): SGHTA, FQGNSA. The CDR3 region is CASSYQWGQETQYF. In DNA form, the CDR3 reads TGTGCCAGCAGTTACCAATGGGGACAAGAGACCCAGTACTTC.

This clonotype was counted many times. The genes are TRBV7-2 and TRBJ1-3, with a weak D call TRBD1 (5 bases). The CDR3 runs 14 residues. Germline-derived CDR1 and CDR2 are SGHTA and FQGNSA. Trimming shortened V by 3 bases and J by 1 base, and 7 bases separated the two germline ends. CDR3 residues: CASSLHRSGNTIYF. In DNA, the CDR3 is TGTGCCAGCAGCTTGCACAGGTCTGGAAACACCATATATTTT.

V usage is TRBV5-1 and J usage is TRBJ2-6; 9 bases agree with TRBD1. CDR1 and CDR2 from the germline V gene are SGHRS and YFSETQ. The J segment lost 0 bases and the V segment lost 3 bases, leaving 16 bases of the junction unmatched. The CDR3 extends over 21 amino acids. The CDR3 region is CASSSKVWDRAVSSGANVLTF. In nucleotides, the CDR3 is TGCGCCAGCAGCTCCAAGGTGTGGGACAGGGCCGTATCCTCTGGGGCCAACGTCCTGACTTTC.

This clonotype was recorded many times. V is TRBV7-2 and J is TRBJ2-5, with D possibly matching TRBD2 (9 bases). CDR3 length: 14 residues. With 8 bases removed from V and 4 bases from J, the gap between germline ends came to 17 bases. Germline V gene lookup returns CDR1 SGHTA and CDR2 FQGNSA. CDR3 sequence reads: CASGQGLAPETQYF. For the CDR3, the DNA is TGTGCCAGCGGACAGGGACTAGCCCCAGAGACCCAGTACTTC.

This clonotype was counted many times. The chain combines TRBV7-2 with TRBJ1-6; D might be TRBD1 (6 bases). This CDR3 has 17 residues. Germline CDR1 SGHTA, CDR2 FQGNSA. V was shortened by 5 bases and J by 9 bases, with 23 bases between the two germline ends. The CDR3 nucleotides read TGTGCCAGCAGCCCCAGAATGACAGGAGCGGCGGGTTCACCCCTCCACTTT. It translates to CASSPRMTGAAGSPLHF.

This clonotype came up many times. CDR3 in amino acids: CASSQDRTGGVSTDTQYF. CDR3 coding DNA: TGCGCCAGCAGCCAAGATCGAACGGGGGGGGTGAGCACAGATACGCAGTATTTT. This chain connects TRBV4-3 to TRBJ2-3; TRBD2 matches at 8 bases. With V trimmed by 0 bases and J by 0 bases, 8 bases remained unmatched. The germline V gene has CDR1 LGHNA and CDR2 YSLEER. This CDR3 is built from 18 residues.

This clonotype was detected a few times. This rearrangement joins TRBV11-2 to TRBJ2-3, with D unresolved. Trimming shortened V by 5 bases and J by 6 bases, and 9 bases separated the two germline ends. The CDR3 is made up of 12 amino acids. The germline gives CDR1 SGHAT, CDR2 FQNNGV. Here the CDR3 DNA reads TGTGCCAGCAGCCCCCCATATGATACGCAGTATTTT. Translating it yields CASSPPYDTQYF. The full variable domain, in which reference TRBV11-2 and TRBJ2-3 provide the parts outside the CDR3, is EAGVAQSPRYKIIEKRQSVAFWCNPISGHATLYWYQQILGQGPKLLIQFQNNGVVDDSQLPKDRFSAERLKGVDSTLKIQPAKLEDSAVYLCASSPPYDTQYFGPGTRLTVL.